Included here is one T cell receptor beta chain sequence, with context. Only in-frame clones appear in the TCRdb table, and some are missing; sequencing was by immunoSEQ multiplex PCR. This sample has some 93,000 clones, with 70% to 90% found just once. This entry belongs to a study of blood T cell repertoires in COVID-19. Study context: COVID-19 samples from acute and convalescent phases originated in the United States, Italy and Spain. PBMCs, B-cell-depleted T cells, or T cells provided the cDNA or gDNA that made up the material.

CDR1 and CDR2 (germline): KGHSH, LQKENI. This CDR3 has 13 residues. Deletions cut 5 bases from V and 1 base from J, with 8 bases between. The chain couples TRBV18 to TRBJ1-1; D is perhaps TRBD1 (6 bases). Sequencing was carried out using peripheral blood. The receptor was isolated from a woman aged 80 or over with acute or convalescent COVID-19. CDR3 region: CASSTGSNTEAFF. For the CDR3, the DNA is TGTGCCAGCTCAACAGGGTCGAACACTGAAGCTTTCTTT. The full variable domain, with the rest looked up from reference TRBV18 and TRBJ1-1, is NAGVMQNPRHLVRRRGQEARLRCSPMKGHSHVYWYRQLPEEGLKFMVYLQKENIIDESGMPKERFSAEFPKEGPSILRIQQVVRGDSAAYFCASSTGSNTEAFFGQGTRLTVV.